These T cell receptor beta chains were read from a single sample in a study of PD-L1 blockade in urothelial cancer. The protocol was immunoSEQ multiplex PCR, while the TCRdb copy is restricted to in-frame clones and leaves out a portion. This table holds fewer than 100,000 clones, just under 85% found once. This specimen consisted of PBMCs, obtained around atezolizumab (anti-PD-L1) treatment. Receptors were obtained from a man in his forties or fifties with urothelial cancer. The CDR3 runs from the conserved cysteine through the conserved F or W. The order of the fields is J gene, D gene, V gene, clone size, CDR3 DNA, CDR3 protein. D genes are given only for firm matches. Size is stated for part of the rows, as once, few or many counts, or as a class when the clone is expanded.

TRBJ2-7 | - | TRBV7-2 | - | TGTGCCAGCAGCTTTACCTACGAGCAGTACTTC | CASSFTYEQYF
TRBJ2-7 | TRBD2 | TRBV5-1 | - | TGCGCCAGCACTGTAGCGGGAGTGAAGTACGAGCAGTACTTC | CASTVAGVKYEQYF
TRBJ2-1 | TRBD1 | TRBV7-9 | - | TGTGCCAGCAGCCCGGGACAGGGGTATTCCAATGAGCAGTTCTTC | CASSPGQGYSNEQFF
TRBJ2-1 | TRBD1 | TRBV19 | - | TGTGCCAGTAGTCCATTGGGACAGAGAAATGAGCAGTTCTTC | CASSPLGQRNEQFF
TRBJ2-7 | - | TRBV5-1 | - | TGCGCCAGCAGCTTGTCGGGGGTCTGGAACGAGCAGTACTTC | CASSLSGVWNEQYF
TRBJ2-7 | - | TRBV27 | - | TGTGCCAGCAGCCCCGGCGGGTGGTCCTACGAGCAGTACTTC | CASSPGGWSYEQYF
TRBJ1-5 | - | TRBV9 | once | TGTGCCAGCAGTGGGGGGGTTTCAGGGAATCAGCCCCAGCATTTT | CASSGGVSGNQPQHF
TRBJ1-4 | - | TRBV2 | - | TGTGCCAGCAGTGTTTCGAATGAAAAACTGTTTTTT | CASSVSNEKLFF
TRBJ1-2 | TRBD1 | TRBV11-2 | few | TGTGCCAGCAGCTTAGAAGTCAGGGGGCCCTATGGCTACACCTTC | CASSLEVRGPYGYTF
TRBJ1-1 | - | TRBV19 | - | TGTGCCAGTAGGAGTGGTATAATAAACACTGAAGCTTTCTTT | CASRSGIINTEAFF
TRBJ2-7 | - | TRBV28 | - | TGTGCCAGCGGGATAATCCTGGGGGGCTACGAGCAGTACTTC | CASGIILGGYEQYF
TRBJ2-2 | TRBD1 | TRBV6-5 | - | TGTGCCAGCAGCCGGGACAGGGCCGGGGAGCTGTTTTTT | CASSRDRAGELFF